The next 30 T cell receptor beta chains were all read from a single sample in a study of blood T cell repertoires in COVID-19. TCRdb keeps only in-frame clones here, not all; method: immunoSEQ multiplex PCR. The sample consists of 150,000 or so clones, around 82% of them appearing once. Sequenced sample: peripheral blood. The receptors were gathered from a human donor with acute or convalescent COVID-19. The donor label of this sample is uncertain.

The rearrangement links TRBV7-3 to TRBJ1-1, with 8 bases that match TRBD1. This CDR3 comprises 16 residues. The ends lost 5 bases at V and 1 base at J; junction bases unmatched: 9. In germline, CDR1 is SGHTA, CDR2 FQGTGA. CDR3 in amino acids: CASSQDRGAGNTEAFF. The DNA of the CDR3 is TGTGCCAGCAGCCAAGACAGGGGAGCAGGGAACACTGAAGCTTTCTTT.

CDR3 region: CASRPGNLNTGELFF. Here the CDR3 DNA reads TGTGCCAGTAGGCCCGGGAACCTGAACACCGGGGAGCTGTTTTTT. V gene TRBV19 combines with J gene TRBJ2-2; D perhaps matches TRBD2 (5 bases). The germline V and J ends were trimmed by 6 bases and 1 base, with 12 bases remaining between them. The CDR3 runs 15 residues. CDR1 LNHDA and CDR2 SQIVND come from the germline V gene (reference sequence).

CDR3 loop: CASSEVQAYRFRYGYTF. In nucleotides, the CDR3 is TGTGCCAGCAGTGAAGTACAGGCGTATAGGTTTCGGTATGGCTACACCTTC. This chain connects TRBV6-1 to TRBJ1-2, with a weak D call TRBD1 (5 bases). The CDR3 extends over 17 amino acids. The V gene lost 1 base and the J gene lost 5 bases, with 20 bases spanning the gap. The germline V gene has CDR1 MNHNS and CDR2 SASEGT.

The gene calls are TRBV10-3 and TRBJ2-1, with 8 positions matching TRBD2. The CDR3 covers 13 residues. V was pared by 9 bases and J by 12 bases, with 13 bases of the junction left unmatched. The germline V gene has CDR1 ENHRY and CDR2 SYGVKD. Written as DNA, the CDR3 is TGTGCCATACAGCGGGGGCGGGATGTTCGGCAGTTCTTC. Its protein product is CAIQRGRDVRQFF.

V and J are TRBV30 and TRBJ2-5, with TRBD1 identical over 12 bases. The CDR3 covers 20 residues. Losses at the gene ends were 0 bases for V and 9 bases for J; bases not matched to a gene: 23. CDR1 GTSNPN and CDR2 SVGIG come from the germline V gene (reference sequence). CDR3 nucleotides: TGTGCCTGGAGTGTACACCGGGGTGGGACAGGGGGCTTAGGTGGTCAGGCCCAGTACTTC. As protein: CAWSVHRGGTGGLGGQAQYF.

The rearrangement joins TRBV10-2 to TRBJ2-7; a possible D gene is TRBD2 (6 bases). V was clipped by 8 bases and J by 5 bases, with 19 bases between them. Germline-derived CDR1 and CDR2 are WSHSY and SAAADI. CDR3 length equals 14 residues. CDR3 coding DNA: TGCGCCAGCTCCCCGGGAGCGCAAGGCCACGAGCAGTACTTC. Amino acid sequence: CASSPGAQGHEQYF.

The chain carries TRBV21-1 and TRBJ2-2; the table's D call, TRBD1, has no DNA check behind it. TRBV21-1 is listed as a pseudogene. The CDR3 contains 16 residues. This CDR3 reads CASTPSGTENTGELFF. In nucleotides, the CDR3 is TGTGCCAGCACCCCATCCGGGACAGAAAACACCGGGGAGCTGTTTTTT.

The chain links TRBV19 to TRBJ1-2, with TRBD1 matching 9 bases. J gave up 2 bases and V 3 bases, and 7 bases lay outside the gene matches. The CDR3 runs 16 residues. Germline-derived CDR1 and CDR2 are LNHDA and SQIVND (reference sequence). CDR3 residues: CASSIGVTGGNYGYTF. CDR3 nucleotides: TGTGCCAGTAGTATCGGGGTTACAGGGGGCAACTATGGCTACACCTTC.

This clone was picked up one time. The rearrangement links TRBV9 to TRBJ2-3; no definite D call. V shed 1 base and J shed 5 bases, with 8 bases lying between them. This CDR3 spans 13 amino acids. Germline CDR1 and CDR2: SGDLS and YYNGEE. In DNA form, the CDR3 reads TGTGCCAGCAGCGTAATCAGGCAAGATACGCAGTATTTT. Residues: CASSVIRQDTQYF.

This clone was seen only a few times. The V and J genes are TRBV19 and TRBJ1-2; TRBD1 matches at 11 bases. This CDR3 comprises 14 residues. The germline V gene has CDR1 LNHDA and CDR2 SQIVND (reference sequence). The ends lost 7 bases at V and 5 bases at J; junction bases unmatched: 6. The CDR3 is CASMRTGGLYGYTF. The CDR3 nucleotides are TGTGCCAGTATGAGGACAGGGGGCTTATATGGCTACACCTTC. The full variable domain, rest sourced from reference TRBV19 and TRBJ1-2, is DGGITQSPKYLFRKEGQNVTLSCEQNLNHDAMYWYRQDPGQGLRLIYYSQIVNDFQKGDIAEGYSVSREKKESFPLTVTSAQKNPTAFYLCASMRTGGLYGYTFGSGTRLTVV.

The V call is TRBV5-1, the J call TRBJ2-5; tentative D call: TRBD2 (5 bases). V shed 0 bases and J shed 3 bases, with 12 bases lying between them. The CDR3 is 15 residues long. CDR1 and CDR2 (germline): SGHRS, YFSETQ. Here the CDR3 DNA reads TGCGCCAGCAGCTTGGAGTGGCCGGGAAAAGAGACCCAGTACTTC. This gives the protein CASSLEWPGKETQYF.

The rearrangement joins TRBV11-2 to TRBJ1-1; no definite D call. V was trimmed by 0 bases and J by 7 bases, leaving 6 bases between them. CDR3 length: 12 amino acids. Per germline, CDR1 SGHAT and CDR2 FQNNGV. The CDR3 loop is CASSLDINEAFF. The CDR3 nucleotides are TGTGCCAGCAGCTTAGATATTAATGAAGCTTTCTTT.

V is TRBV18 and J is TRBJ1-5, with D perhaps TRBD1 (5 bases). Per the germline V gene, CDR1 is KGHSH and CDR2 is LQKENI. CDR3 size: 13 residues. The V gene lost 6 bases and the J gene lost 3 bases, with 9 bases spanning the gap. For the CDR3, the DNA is TGTGCCAGCTCCCAAGGGGCCAATCAGCCCCAGCATTTT. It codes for CASSQGANQPQHF.

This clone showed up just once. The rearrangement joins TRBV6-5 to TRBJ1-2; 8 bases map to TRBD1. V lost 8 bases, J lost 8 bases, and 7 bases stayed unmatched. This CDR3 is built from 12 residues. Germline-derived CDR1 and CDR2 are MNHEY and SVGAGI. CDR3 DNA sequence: TGTGCCAGCGGACAGGGAATCCAGGGCTACACCTTC. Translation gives CASGQGIQGYTF.

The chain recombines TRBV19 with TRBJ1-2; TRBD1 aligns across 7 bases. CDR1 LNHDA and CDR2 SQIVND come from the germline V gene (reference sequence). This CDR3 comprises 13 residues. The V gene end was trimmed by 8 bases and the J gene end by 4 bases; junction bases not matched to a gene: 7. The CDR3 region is CASSQGVGYGYTF. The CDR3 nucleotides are TGTGCCAGTTCCCAGGGGGTAGGCTATGGCTACACCTTC.

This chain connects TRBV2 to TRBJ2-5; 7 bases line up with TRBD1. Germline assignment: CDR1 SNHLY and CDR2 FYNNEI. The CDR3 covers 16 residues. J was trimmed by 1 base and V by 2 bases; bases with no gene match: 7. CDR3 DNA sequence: TGTGCCAGCAGTGAACCGACGGGACAGACCCAAGAGACCCAGTACTTC. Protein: CASSEPTGQTQETQYF.

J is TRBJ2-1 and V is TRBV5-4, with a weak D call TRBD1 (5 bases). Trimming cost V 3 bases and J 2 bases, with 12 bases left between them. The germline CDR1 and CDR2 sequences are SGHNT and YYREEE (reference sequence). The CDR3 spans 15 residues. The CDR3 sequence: CASSSRTDTYNEQFF. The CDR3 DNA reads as TGTGCCAGCAGCTCGAGGACGGACACCTACAATGAGCAGTTCTTC.

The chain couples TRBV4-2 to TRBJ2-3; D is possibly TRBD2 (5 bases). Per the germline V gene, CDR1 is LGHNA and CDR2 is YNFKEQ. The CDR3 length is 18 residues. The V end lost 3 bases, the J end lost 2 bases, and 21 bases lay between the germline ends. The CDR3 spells CASSHHWGAEDNTDTQYF. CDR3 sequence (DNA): TGTGCCAGCAGCCATCACTGGGGAGCGGAAGATAACACAGATACGCAGTATTTT.

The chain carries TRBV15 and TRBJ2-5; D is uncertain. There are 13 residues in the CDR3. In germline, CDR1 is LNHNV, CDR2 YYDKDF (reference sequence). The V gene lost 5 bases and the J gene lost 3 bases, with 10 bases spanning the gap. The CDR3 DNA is TGTGCCACCAGCCTTGGGCTTAAAGAGACCCAGTACTTC. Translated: CATSLGLKETQYF.

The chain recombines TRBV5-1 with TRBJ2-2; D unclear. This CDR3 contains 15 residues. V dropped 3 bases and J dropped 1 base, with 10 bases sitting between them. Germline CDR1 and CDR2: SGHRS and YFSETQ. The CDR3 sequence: CASSWQTGNTGELFF. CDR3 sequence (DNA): TGCGCCAGCAGCTGGCAGACTGGGAACACCGGGGAGCTGTTTTTT.

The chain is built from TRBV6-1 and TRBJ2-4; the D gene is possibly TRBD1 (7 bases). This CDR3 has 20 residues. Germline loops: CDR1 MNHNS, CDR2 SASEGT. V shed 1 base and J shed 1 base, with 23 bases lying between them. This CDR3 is CASSEGVGQGGWRAKNIQYF. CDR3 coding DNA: TGTGCCAGCAGTGAAGGGGTAGGGCAGGGGGGATGGAGGGCCAAAAACATTCAGTACTTC.

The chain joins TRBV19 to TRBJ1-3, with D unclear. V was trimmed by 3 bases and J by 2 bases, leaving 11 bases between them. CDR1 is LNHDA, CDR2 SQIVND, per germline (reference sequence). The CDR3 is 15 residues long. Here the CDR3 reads CASSILTSPGNTIYF. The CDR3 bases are TGTGCCAGTAGTATCCTAACGAGCCCTGGAAACACCATATATTTT.

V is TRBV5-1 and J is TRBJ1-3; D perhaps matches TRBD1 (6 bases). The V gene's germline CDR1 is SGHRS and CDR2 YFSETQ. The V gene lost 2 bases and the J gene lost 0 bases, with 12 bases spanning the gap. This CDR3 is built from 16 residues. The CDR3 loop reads CASSFLGDTSGNTIYF. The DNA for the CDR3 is TGCGCCAGCAGCTTCTTAGGGGACACCTCTGGAAACACCATATATTTT.

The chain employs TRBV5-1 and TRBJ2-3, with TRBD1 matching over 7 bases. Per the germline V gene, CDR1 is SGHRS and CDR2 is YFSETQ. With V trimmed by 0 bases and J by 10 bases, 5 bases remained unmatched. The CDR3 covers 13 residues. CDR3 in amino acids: CASSLGVTGAQYF. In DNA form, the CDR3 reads TGCGCCAGCAGCTTGGGAGTAACAGGGGCGCAGTATTTT.

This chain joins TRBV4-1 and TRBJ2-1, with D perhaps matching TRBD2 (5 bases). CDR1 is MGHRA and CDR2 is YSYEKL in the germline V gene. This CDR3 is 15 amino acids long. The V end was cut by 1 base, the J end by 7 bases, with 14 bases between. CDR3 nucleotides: TGCGCCAGCAGCCAAGTAGCGCCGGTTGTGAATGAGCAGTTCTTC. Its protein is CASSQVAPVVNEQFF.

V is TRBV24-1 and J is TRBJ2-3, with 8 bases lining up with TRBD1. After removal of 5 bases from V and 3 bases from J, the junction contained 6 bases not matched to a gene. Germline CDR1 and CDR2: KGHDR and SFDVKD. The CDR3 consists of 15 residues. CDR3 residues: CATSGSTGATDTQYF. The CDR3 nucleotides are TGTGCCACCAGTGGCTCGACAGGGGCAACAGATACGCAGTATTTT.

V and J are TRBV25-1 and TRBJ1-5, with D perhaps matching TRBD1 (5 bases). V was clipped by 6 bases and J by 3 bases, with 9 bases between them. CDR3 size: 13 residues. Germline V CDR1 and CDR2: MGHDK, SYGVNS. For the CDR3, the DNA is TGTGCCAGCAGGGGGGGGGACAATCAGCCCCAGCATTTT. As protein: CASRGGDNQPQHF.

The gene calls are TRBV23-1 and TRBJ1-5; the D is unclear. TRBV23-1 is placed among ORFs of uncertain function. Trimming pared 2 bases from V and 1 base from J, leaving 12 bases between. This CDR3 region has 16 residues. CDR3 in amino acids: CASSQPPGGSNQPQHF. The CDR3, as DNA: TGCGCCAGCAGTCAACCCCCCGGAGGCAGCAATCAGCCCCAGCATTTT.

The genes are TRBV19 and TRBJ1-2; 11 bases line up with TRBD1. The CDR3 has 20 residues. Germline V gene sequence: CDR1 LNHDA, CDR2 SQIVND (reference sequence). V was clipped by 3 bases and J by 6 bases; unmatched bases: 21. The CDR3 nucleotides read TGTGCCAGTAGTATTCGGACAGGGGGCCGCCGCTCTGGATTGCTCAATGGCTACACCTTC. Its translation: CASSIRTGGRRSGLLNGYTF.

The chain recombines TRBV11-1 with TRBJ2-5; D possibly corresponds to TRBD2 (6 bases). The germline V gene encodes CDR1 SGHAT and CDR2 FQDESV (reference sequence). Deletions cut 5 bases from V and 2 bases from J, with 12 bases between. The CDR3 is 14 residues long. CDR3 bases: TGTGCCAGCAGCCGCGGGGCAGGTCAAGAGACCCAGTACTTC. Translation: CASSRGAGQETQYF.